One T cell receptor (beta chain) is described in this entry. This entry is derived from a study of T cells after yellow fever vaccination. Turning to the study itself: SMART-Seq v4 Ultra Low Input prepared libraries from low-cell fractions. Study-wide results and caveats: FACS-sorted repertoires could harbor abundant contaminating bulk-population clonotypes.

Researchers made TCR cDNA using 5'RACE template switching, and this step added a universal primer site and UMIs. TCRdb independently ran MiXCR on the 5' RACE reads; one entry per CDR3 protein. The sample lists 75,000 to 100,000 distinct CDR3 sequences, about 8.4% seen once, with 16% in the top ten. The CDR3 loop spans 17 amino acids. CDR1 LGHDT and CDR2 YNNKEL come from the germline V gene (reference sequence). Deletions cut 0 bases from V and 6 bases from J, with 20 bases between. This chain links TRBV3-1 with TRBJ1-1; no firm D call. The source material was CD8+ T cells not binding an NS4B(214-222) dextramer, sorted from PBMCs, sampled roughly 15 days after the first yellow fever vaccination. The clonotype originates from a man younger than 35 who received the YFV17D yellow fever vaccine. CDR3 sequence: CASSQEIDMSVRAEAFF. In DNA, the CDR3 is TGTGCCAGCAGCCAAGAGATTGATATGAGTGTACGGGCTGAAGCTTTCTTT.